The 24 T cell receptor beta chains listed next were all sequenced from one sample in a study of T cell repertoires in cytomegalovirus infection. TCRdb used MiXCR to reprocess the reads, holding one entry per CDR3 protein. The sample contains about 440,000 distinct CDR3 sequences, 31% of which appear only once. Sequenced: PBMCs. These receptors were obtained from a human donor in good health (CMV status not recorded). Some clones in this sample may be carry-over from other donors' samples.

This clonotype came up many times. The V call is TRBV7-2, the J call TRBJ2-3; no clear D gene. Germline V gene sequence: CDR1 SGHTA, CDR2 FQGNSA. Between the trimmed V and J ends, which lost 1 base and 3 bases, there was a span of 5 bases. There are 13 residues in the CDR3. CDR3 DNA sequence: TGTGCCAGCAGCTTAGTGATTACAGATACGCAGTATTTT. Amino acids: CASSLVITDTQYF.

This clonotype was seen many times. The V gene is TRBV6-6, the J gene TRBJ2-7; D may be TRBD1 or TRBD2 (6 bases each). Germline V gene sequence: CDR1 MNHNY, CDR2 SVGAGI (reference sequence). This CDR3 has 16 amino acids. V was pared by 2 bases and J by 0 bases, with 14 bases between. CDR3: CASSYGRTASSYEQYF. Here the CDR3 DNA reads TGTGCCAGCAGTTACGGGAGGACAGCGAGCTCCTACGAGCAGTACTTC.

The chain has TRBV15 and TRBJ1-2; 8 nucleotides match TRBD1. Germline CDR1 LNHNV, CDR2 YYDKDF (reference sequence). V trimming: 5 bases; J trimming: 10 bases; junction bases outside the gene matches: 6. This CDR3 region has 12 residues. CDR3 region: CATSSNRGSYTF. In DNA form, the CDR3 reads TGTGCCACCAGCTCAAACAGGGGGTCCTACACCTTC.

This chain links TRBV28 with TRBJ1-2; 9 bases map to TRBD1. CDR3 size: 13 residues. The germline CDR1 and CDR2 sequences are MDHEN and SYDVKM. Losses at the gene ends were 7 bases for V and 8 bases for J; bases not matched to a gene: 8. CDR3 in amino acids: CASTGQGFWGYTF. The CDR3 coding sequence is TGTGCCAGCACGGGACAGGGCTTTTGGGGCTACACCTTC.

The CDR3 loop reads CASSEGRLGDQPQHF. The DNA of the CDR3 is TGTGCCAGCAGTGAGGGGAGGCTAGGCGATCAGCCCCAGCATTTT. The chain joins TRBV2 to TRBJ1-5; D ambiguous. CDR1 and CDR2 from the germline V gene are SNHLY and FYNNEI. Trimming stripped 3 bases from V and 5 bases from J, with 14 bases between. This CDR3 comprises 15 residues.

Worth noting for this clonotype: An end of the junction does not agree with germline; a read error may underlie this. The rearrangement uses TRBV12-3 or TRBV12-4 and TRBJ1-1; TRBD1 matches at 7 bases. CDR3 length: 17 amino acids. CDR3 in amino acids: CASSRLGTGVRGTGAFF. The CDR3, as DNA: TGTGCCAGCAGTCGCCTCGGAACAGGGGTAAGGGGAACTGGAGCTTTCTTT.

V is TRBV2 and J is TRBJ2-1, with TRBD2 identical over 14 bases. This CDR3 has 19 amino acids. The junction had 12 bases not matched to a gene; V was cut back by 3 bases and J by 5 bases. Germline CDR1 reads SNHLY; CDR2 reads FYNNEI. CDR3 amino acids: CASSDGLAGGRGMNNEQFF. The CDR3 region has the DNA TGTGCCAGCAGTGATGGACTAGCGGGGGGCCGAGGGATGAACAATGAGCAGTTCTTC.

This chain connects TRBV20-1 to TRBJ1-2; no clear D. V was clipped by 7 bases and J by 3 bases, with 18 bases between them. The germline V gene encodes CDR1 DFQATT and CDR2 SNEGSKA (reference sequence). The CDR3 consists of 14 residues. CDR3 sequence: CSVLPRYTYYGYTF. In DNA, the CDR3 is TGCAGTGTCCTCCCGCGATATACCTACTATGGCTACACCTTC.

This clonotype came up many times. The V call is TRBV11-1, the J call TRBJ1-1, with D unresolved. CDR1 SGHAT and CDR2 FQDESV come from the germline V gene (reference sequence). The CDR3 totals 12 residues. V was clipped by 1 base and J by 7 bases, with 7 bases between them. CDR3 region: CASSLDRGEAFF. CDR3 DNA sequence: TGTGCCAGCAGCTTAGACCGGGGTGAAGCTTTCTTT. Based on the CDR3 plus reference TRBV11-1 and TRBJ1-1, the full variable domain is EAEVAQSPRYKITEKSQAVAFWCDPISGHATLYWYRQILGQGPELLVQFQDESVVDDSQLPKDRFSAERLKGVDSTLKIQPAELGDSAMYLCASSLDRGEAFFGQGTRLTVV.

The V gene is TRBV27, the J gene TRBJ1-2; D gene unclear. This CDR3 region has 14 residues. The germline V gene has CDR1 MNHEY and CDR2 SMNVEV (reference sequence). V was trimmed by 4 bases and J by 3 bases, leaving 12 bases between them. CDR3 sequence reads: CASSSLDGYYGYTF. The CDR3, as DNA: TGTGCCAGCAGTTCACTAGACGGCTACTATGGCTACACCTTC.

In its sample, this clonotype was seen many times. V usage is TRBV7-8 and J usage is TRBJ1-5; 8 bases agree with TRBD1. The germline V gene has CDR1 SGHVS and CDR2 FQNEAQ. The CDR3 sequence is 14 residues long. Losses at the gene ends were 5 bases for V and 6 bases for J; bases not matched to a gene: 6. As DNA, the CDR3 is TGTGCCAGCAGCCCCGACAGGGGACCTCAGCCCCAGCATTTT. Amino acids: CASSPDRGPQPQHF.

The CDR3 protein is CASSRQRMNTEAFF. DNA of the CDR3: TGTGCCAGCAGCCGGCAACGGATGAACACTGAAGCTTTCTTT. The chain recombines TRBV28 with TRBJ1-1; D call uncertain. Looked up from germline, CDR1 is MDHEN and CDR2 is SYDVKM. The ends were cut back, 6 bases at V and 0 bases at J, with 11 bases in the middle. This CDR3 contains 14 residues.

This clonotype was picked up many times. The chain employs TRBV12-3 or TRBV12-4 and TRBJ2-1, with TRBD2 identical over 13 bases. The CDR3 contains 16 residues. V lost 5 bases to trimming and J lost 4 bases; unmatched junction nucleotides: 5. The CDR3 nucleotides are TGTGCCAGCAGTCCCGGGACTAGCGGGGCTTACAATGAGCAGTTCTTC. Translating it yields CASSPGTSGAYNEQFF.

The chain uses TRBV5-4 and TRBJ2-5; TRBD1 or TRBD2 may be the D gene (5 bases each). Trimming pared 5 bases from V and 5 bases from J, leaving 19 bases between. The CDR3 extends over 15 amino acids. The germline CDR1 and CDR2 sequences are SGHNT and YYREEE (reference sequence). CDR3 in DNA: TGTGCCAGCAGGGACAACTCCGGGACCACGGAGACCCAGTACTTC. This encodes CASRDNSGTTETQYF.

This chain joins TRBV7-6 and TRBJ2-5, with 10 bases matching TRBD2. The CDR3 is made up of 16 amino acids. With 5 bases clipped from V and 2 bases from J, the junction kept 8 bases outside the gene matches. Germline values: CDR1 SGHVS, CDR2 FNYEAQ. The CDR3 protein is CASSQYSGGRQETQYF. Here the CDR3 DNA reads TGTGCCAGCAGCCAATATAGCGGGGGGCGGCAAGAGACCCAGTACTTC.

V and J are TRBV12-3 or TRBV12-4 and TRBJ2-1; D not resolved. This CDR3 region has 12 residues. V was shortened by 1 base and J by 7 bases, with 5 bases between the two germline ends. The CDR3, as DNA: TGTGCCAGCAGTTTAGGCAGGAATGAGCAGTTCTTC. Amino acid sequence: CASSLGRNEQFF.

This clonotype was picked up many times. The chain joins TRBV7-2 to TRBJ2-5; 8 bases agree with TRBD1. This CDR3 is built from 14 residues. V trimming: 5 bases; J trimming: 4 bases; junction bases outside the gene matches: 6. The germline V gene has CDR1 SGHTA and CDR2 FQGNSA. The CDR3 DNA is TGTGCCAGCAGCCAAGACAGGGGCCGAGAGACCCAGTACTTC. This sequence encodes CASSQDRGRETQYF.

This clonotype was counted between two and nine times. The chain's CDR3 is CASSLGGHRAGGKSTDTQYF. The CDR3 region has the DNA TGTGCCAGCAGCTTAGGGGGGCACAGGGCTGGGGGGAAGTCCACAGATACGCAGTATTTT. This sequence joins TRBV7-3 and TRBJ2-3, with D perhaps TRBD1 or TRBD2 (6 bases each). Germline lookup yields CDR1 SGHTA and CDR2 FQGTGA. This CDR3 spans 20 amino acids. Trimming took 2 bases from V and 2 from J, leaving 26 bases between them. Drawing the rest from reference TRBV7-3 and TRBJ2-3, the complete variable domain is GAGVSQTPSNKVTEKGKYVELRCDPISGHTALYWYRQSLGQGPEFLIYFQGTGAADDSGLPNDRFFAVRPEGSVSTLKIQRTERGDSAVYLCASSLGGHRAGGKSTDTQYFGPGTRLTVL.

CDR3 sequence (DNA): TGTGCCAGCAGCCTCCATCTCGGGAAGAACACTGAAGCTTTCTTT. It encodes CASSLHLGKNTEAFF. The chain links TRBV7-9 to TRBJ1-1; D is unresolved. CDR1 is SEHNR and CDR2 is FQNEAQ in the germline V gene (reference sequence). V shed 5 bases and J shed 1 base, with 14 bases lying between them. This CDR3 has 15 residues.

This chain connects TRBV29-1 to TRBJ1-1; a possible D gene is TRBD1 (5 bases). The CDR3 has 10 residues. The germline gives CDR1 SQVTM, CDR2 ANQGSEA. V lost 5 bases, J lost 8 bases, and 9 bases lay in between. The CDR3 DNA is TGCAGCGTTTACAGACAGGAAGCTTTCTTT. Translation: CSVYRQEAFF.

This clonotype was detected only a few times. The V and J genes are TRBV10-3 and TRBJ2-7; possibly TRBD1 or TRBD2 for D (7 bases each). The CDR3 is made up of 15 amino acids. V was pared by 4 bases and J by 4 bases, with 17 bases between. CDR1 is ENHRY, CDR2 SYGVKD, per germline. The CDR3 DNA reads as TGTGCCATCAGTGGAGGACAGGTGGGAGGGTACGAGCAGTACTTC. Residues: CAISGGQVGGYEQYF.

The rearrangement uses TRBV9 and TRBJ1-1; the match to TRBD1 covers 7 bases. The V gene end was trimmed by 4 bases and the J gene end by 1 base; junction bases not matched to a gene: 10. Germline CDR1 is SGDLS and CDR2 is YYNGEE. This CDR3 is 16 amino acids long. The CDR3 region is CASSSRGGGRNTEAFF. For the CDR3, the DNA is TGTGCCAGCAGCTCCCGTGGAGGGGGCAGGAACACTGAAGCTTTCTTT.

This clonotype was seen a few times. The gene calls are TRBV6-5 and TRBJ1-6, with D maybe TRBD1 (6 bases). This CDR3 is 16 amino acids long. With 6 bases removed from V and 6 bases from J, the gap between germline ends came to 18 bases. The germline gives CDR1 MNHEY, CDR2 SVGAGI. The CDR3 region is CASRRGAGTSNSPLHF. The CDR3 nucleotides read TGTGCCAGCAGACGGGGTGCCGGGACATCTAATTCACCCCTCCACTTT.

Here the CDR3 DNA reads TGTGCCAGCAGCTTAAGGCGACCAGGGTTGGCCGGGGAGCTGTTTTTT. Translation gives CASSLRRPGLAGELFF. V and J are TRBV5-5 and TRBJ2-2; D is perhaps TRBD1 (5 bases). Trimming removed 2 bases at V and 6 bases at J, with 17 bases between. CDR1 and CDR2 from the germline V gene are SGHKS and YYEKEE (reference sequence). CDR3 length: 16 residues.